These T cell receptor beta chains were read from a single sample in a study of Ad26.COV2.S vaccination and SARS-CoV-2 variants. Generated by immunoSEQ multiplex PCR, the TCRdb table keeps only in-frame clones and is missing some. This table has around 500,000 clones, roughly 87% appearing once. The source material was peripheral blood, sampled in a trial of Ad26.COV2.S vaccine versus placebo. All receptors come from a person aged 18 to 59 who received the Ad26.COV2.S COVID-19 vaccine or a placebo. Both conserved end residues are part of each CDR3. The D gene is left open where the match is weak. Clone size is shown for a subset of rows, as once, few, many or a class of expanded clone.

J gene,D gene,clone size,V gene,CDR3 protein,CDR3 DNA
TRBJ2-7,NA,NA,TRBV19,CASRGTPNSYEQYF,TGTGCCAGTAGGGGGACCCCGAACTCCTACGAGCAGTACTTC
TRBJ1-1,NA,NA,TRBV6-5,CASSYIPGRNTEAFF,TGTGCCAGCAGTTACATTCCTGGAAGAAACACTGAAGCTTTCTTT
TRBJ2-7,NA,NA,TRBV10-3,CAISEGQSSYEQYF,TGTGCCATCAGTGAGGGGCAGAGCTCCTACGAGCAGTACTTC
TRBJ2-5,NA,once,TRBV28,CAIASQETQYF,TGTGCTATTGCTAGCCAAGAGACCCAGTACTTC
TRBJ1-1,NA,NA,TRBV11-2,CASSFTGTGTEAFF,TGTGCCAGCAGCTTCACAGGGACGGGCACTGAAGCTTTCTTT
TRBJ2-2,TRBD2,NA,TRBV14,CASARLASGELFF,TGTGCCAGCGCCCGACTAGCGTCCGGGGAGCTGTTTTTT
TRBJ2-7,TRBD2,NA,TRBV29-1,CSVADGQGSGGHSYEQYF,TGCAGCGTGGCCGATGGGCAGGGGAGCGGGGGCCATTCCTACGAGCAGTACTTC
TRBJ1-1,NA,NA,TRBV5-1,CASSDYQGKDTEAFF,TGCGCCAGCAGCGATTATCAGGGGAAGGACACTGAAGCTTTCTTT
TRBJ2-3,NA,NA,TRBV11-2,CASSFWDSSTDTQYF,TGTGCCAGCAGCTTTTGGGATTCTAGCACAGATACGCAGTATTTT
TRBJ1-2,NA,NA,TRBV11-2,CASSPDRSIYGYTF,TGTGCCAGCAGCCCGGACCGCTCTATCTATGGCTACACCTTC
TRBJ2-7,TRBD2,NA,TRBV28,CASSYITEGSGSMYEQYF,TGTGCCAGCAGTTACATCACCGAAGGGAGCGGGAGTATGTACGAGCAGTACTTC
TRBJ1-4,NA,few,TRBV2,CASRDSTGFEKLFF,TGTGCCAGCAGGGACTCCACAGGGTTTGAAAAACTGTTTTTT
TRBJ2-1,NA,NA,TRBV11-2,CASSFGNEQFF,TGTGCCAGCAGCTTTGGGAATGAGCAGTTCTTC
TRBJ1-1,TRBD1,many,TRBV18,CASSQGGTGGGTEAFF,TGTGCCAGCTCCCAAGGGGGGACAGGGGGCGGAACTGAAGCTTTCTTT
TRBJ2-1,NA,NA,TRBV30,CAWSVADAQFF,TGTGCCTGGAGTGTAGCAGATGCGCAGTTCTTC
TRBJ2-3,TRBD1,NA,TRBV7-3,CASSSGQATGTDTQYF,TGTGCCAGCAGCTCGGGACAGGCGACGGGGACAGATACGCAGTATTTT
TRBJ1-5,NA,many,TRBV18,CASSPGAARSQPQHF,TGTGCCAGCTCACCAGGGGCCGCGAGGAGTCAGCCCCAGCATTTT
TRBJ1-5,NA,NA,TRBV3-1/TRBV3-2,CASSQGIGQPQHF,TGTGCCAGCAGCCAAGGGATCGGTCAGCCCCAGCATTTT
TRBJ1-2,NA,NA,TRBV29-1,CSVGTRDDYGYTF,TGCAGCGTAGGGACCAGGGACGACTATGGCTACACCTTC
TRBJ2-1,TRBD2,NA,TRBV18,CATGERGKAINEQFF,TGTGCCACTGGAGAGCGGGGGAAGGCCATCAATGAGCAGTTCTTC
TRBJ2-7,TRBD2,once,TRBV11-2,CASSLEAGAHEQYF,TGTGCCAGCAGCTTAGAGGCGGGAGCCCACGAGCAGTACTTC
TRBJ2-7,TRBD2,NA,TRBV28,CASSISGSPYEQYF,TGTGCCAGCAGTATCAGCGGGAGCCCCTACGAGCAGTACTTC
TRBJ2-2,NA,NA,TRBV9,CASRSNGELFF,TGTGCCTCTAGGAGTAATGGGGAGCTGTTTTTT
TRBJ2-7,TRBD1,NA,TRBV18,CASSQGTGGPYYEQYF,TGTGCCAGCTCACAGGGGACAGGGGGCCCCTACTACGAGCAGTACTTC
TRBJ2-3,NA,NA,TRBV29-1,CSVETGHHSTDTQYF,TGCAGCGTCGAAACGGGACATCATAGCACAGATACGCAGTATTTT
TRBJ2-1,NA,NA,TRBV19,CASSHTRDARRDNEQFF,TGTGCCAGTAGTCACACCCGGGACGCCCGGCGCGACAATGAGCAGTTCTTC
TRBJ2-1,TRBD1,NA,TRBV4-1,CASSKFRPGQGYNEQFF,TGCGCCAGCAGCAAATTCCGACCGGGACAGGGGTACAATGAGCAGTTCTTC
TRBJ1-1,NA,NA,TRBV28,CASSLTGRAEAFF,TGTGCCAGCAGTCTAACCGGAAGGGCTGAAGCTTTCTTT
TRBJ2-3,TRBD2,NA,TRBV7-9,CASSPRTSVADTQYF,TGTGCCAGCAGCCCGAGGACTAGCGTCGCAGATACGCAGTATTTT
TRBJ2-3,NA,NA,TRBV24-1,CATSDLGRDTDTQYF,TGTGCCACCAGTGATTTGGGGCGCGACACAGATACGCAGTATTTT
TRBJ1-5,NA,NA,TRBV3-1/TRBV3-2,CASSQGGGNNQPQHF,TGTGCCAGCAGCCAAGGAGGGGGGAACAATCAGCCCCAGCATTTT
TRBJ2-2,TRBD2,NA,TRBV5-4,CASSLTSGNTGELFF,TGTGCCAGCAGCCTAACTAGCGGGAACACCGGGGAGCTGTTTTTT
TRBJ2-1,TRBD2,once,TRBV7-8,CASSFSTSRTTYNEQFF,TGTGCCAGCAGCTTCTCGACTAGCAGGACTACTTACAATGAGCAGTTCTTC
TRBJ2-2,TRBD2,NA,TRBV18,CASSPLAGSPPGELFF,TGTGCCAGCTCACCGCTAGCGGGATCCCCCCCCGGGGAGCTGTTTTTT
TRBJ2-5,NA,NA,TRBV12-3/TRBV12-4,CASCGWGETQYF,TGTGCCAGCTGTGGCTGGGGAGAGACCCAGTACTTC
TRBJ1-1,TRBD1,NA,TRBV6-5,CAGQTGGTEAFF,TGTGCCGGCCAGACAGGGGGCACTGAAGCTTTCTTT
TRBJ1-4,NA,few,TRBV28,CASSLMNEKLFF,TGTGCCAGCAGTTTAATGAATGAAAAACTGTTTTTT
TRBJ2-3,TRBD2,once,TRBV2,CASSLAGRTDTQYF,TGTGCCAGCAGTCTAGCGGGGCGCACAGATACGCAGTATTTT
TRBJ2-1,TRBD2,NA,TRBV4-2,CASSQEASGRYEQFF,TGTGCCAGCAGCCAAGAGGCTAGCGGGAGGTACGAGCAGTTCTTC
TRBJ2-5,NA,NA,TRBV7-9,CASSPRFEQGVWETQYF,TGTGCCAGCAGCCCCCGTTTTGAACAGGGTGTATGGGAGACCCAGTACTTC
TRBJ1-5,NA,NA,TRBV19,CASTAFLRFQPQHF,TGTGCCAGTACTGCTTTTCTTCGTTTTCAGCCCCAGCATTTT
TRBJ1-1,NA,once,TRBV5-4,CASSSRQDTEAFF,TGTGCCAGCAGCTCTCGACAGGACACTGAAGCTTTCTTT
TRBJ1-6,NA,once,TRBV4-3,CASSQVPGSGSSPLHF,TGCGCCAGCAGCCAAGTTCCAGGGTCAGGTAGTTCACCCCTCCACTTT
TRBJ2-1,TRBD2,NA,TRBV5-1,CASSTSGRGSYNEQFF,TGCGCCAGCAGTACTAGCGGGAGGGGGTCCTACAATGAGCAGTTCTTC
TRBJ2-3,NA,NA,TRBV5-1,CASRSSGVTDTQYF,TGCGCCAGCAGATCGTCGGGAGTGACAGATACGCAGTATTTT